The clone carrying this TCR beta chain was recorded many times. The antigen remains undetermined. The data were taken from a study of T-cell reconstitution after alpha-beta-depleted transplantation in children. The ends were cut back, 3 bases at V and 4 bases at J, with 18 bases in the middle. Germline loops: CDR1 DFQATT, CDR2 SNEGSKA (reference sequence). CDR3 length: 15 residues. Findings and limits, study-wide: Alpha-beta T cells present about two months after transplant were reported to originate from several hundred expanded graft clones. Surviving recipient T cells and thymic progenitors accounted for the high day-60 TCRbeta diversity observed in some patients. Diversity and T-cell counts at one year after transplant derived mostly from new T cells.

The TCRbeta library incorporated unique molecular identifiers. TCRdb re-derived calls from the PCR reads in MiXCR, one entry per CDR3 protein. The repertoire holds 200,000 to 250,000 distinct CDR3 sequences, with 7.5% to 9.5% as singletons. The sample was PBMCs, mostly from graft donor cells, taken 360 days after TCRalphabeta/CD19-depleted stem cell transplant. The rearrangement links TRBV20-1 to TRBJ2-5, with D unclear. The clonotype was recovered from a male patient under 10 years old who had a stem cell transplant for acute myeloid leukemia, so the T cells may come from the graft donor. Here the CDR3 DNA reads TGCAGTGCTAGGCCAAGACCCGGCGGTGTAGAGACCCAGTACTTC. Translation: CSARPRPGGVETQYF.